These T cell receptor beta chains were read from a single sample in a study of blood T cells in healthy people across ages. TCRdb reprocessed the 5' RACE reads with MiXCR, giving one entry per CDR3 protein. The data hold 800,000 to 950,000 distinct CDR3 sequences, with around 48% observed a single time. Material for sequencing was blood. Receptor source: a young man in good health. Both conserved end residues are part of each CDR3. Fields, in order: D gene, clone size, V gene, J gene, CDR3 DNA, CDR3 protein. The D gene is left open where the match is weak. The listing skips clone size in some rows; elsewhere it reads once, few, many or a size class.

d_gene: -; abundance: -; v_gene: TRBV9; j_gene: TRBJ2-5; CDR3nt: TGTGCCAGCAGCGCCAGATACCAAGAGACCCAGTACTTC; CDR3aa: CASSARYQETQYF
d_gene: -; abundance: few; v_gene: TRBV20-1; j_gene: TRBJ1-5; CDR3nt: TGCAGTGCTAGAGATGCCAGCAATCAGCCCCAGCATTTT; CDR3aa: CSARDASNQPQHF
d_gene: -; abundance: -; v_gene: TRBV5-1; j_gene: TRBJ2-3; CDR3nt: TGCGCCAGCAGCTTGGGACAGGACTCAGATACGCAGTATTTT; CDR3aa: CASSLGQDSDTQYF
d_gene: TRBD1; abundance: -; v_gene: TRBV7-2; j_gene: TRBJ1-4; CDR3nt: TGTGCCAGCAGCTCAAACAGGGGGACTAATGAAAAACGGTTTTTT; CDR3aa: CASSSNRGTNEKRFF
d_gene: -; abundance: -; v_gene: TRBV25-1; j_gene: TRBJ2-7; CDR3nt: TGTGCCAGCGGCCGGGGGATCGAGCAGTACTTC; CDR3aa: CASGRGIEQYF
d_gene: TRBD2; abundance: -; v_gene: TRBV6-2/TRBV6-3; j_gene: TRBJ2-5; CDR3nt: TGTGCCAGCAGTTGGGGGGGACTTCGGATAAATGAGCAGTACTTC; CDR3aa: CASSWGGLRINEQYF
d_gene: -; abundance: -; v_gene: TRBV7-2; j_gene: TRBJ1-2; CDR3nt: TGTGCCAGCAGGATGGTGAGCTATGGCTACACCTTC; CDR3aa: CASRMVSYGYTF
d_gene: -; abundance: -; v_gene: TRBV7-9; j_gene: TRBJ2-7; CDR3nt: TGTGCCAGCAGCTTAGCCCAATATCGCACAGGGTTAAACTCCCACGAGCAGTACTTC; CDR3aa: CASSLAQYRTGLNSHEQYF
d_gene: -; abundance: -; v_gene: TRBV25-1; j_gene: TRBJ2-7; CDR3nt: TGTGCCAGCTCTTCCGGTACGTTCGGGTACAATGAGCAGTACTTC; CDR3aa: CASSSGTFGYNEQYF
d_gene: -; abundance: -; v_gene: TRBV25-1; j_gene: TRBJ1-1; CDR3nt: TGTGCCAGCAGTGGGGCATCTAGGAGCGCTTTCTTT; CDR3aa: CASSGASRSAFF
d_gene: -; abundance: once; v_gene: TRBV20-1; j_gene: TRBJ2-7; CDR3nt: TGCAGTGTAGGGAGAACCTACGAGCAGTACTTC; CDR3aa: CSVGRTYEQYF
d_gene: TRBD1; abundance: few; v_gene: TRBV4-1; j_gene: TRBJ2-3; CDR3nt: TGCGCCAGCAGCCAGGGACAGGAGAAAGATACGCAGTATTTT; CDR3aa: CASSQGQEKDTQYF
d_gene: -; abundance: -; v_gene: TRBV4-3; j_gene: TRBJ2-3; CDR3nt: TGCGCCAGCAGCCAAGGTGCGGGGGCCACAGATACGCAGTATTTT; CDR3aa: CASSQGAGATDTQYF
d_gene: TRBD1; abundance: -; v_gene: TRBV5-1; j_gene: TRBJ1-1; CDR3nt: TGCGCCAGCGGGACAGCTGAAATTCTAGAAGCTTTCTTT; CDR3aa: CASGTAEILEAFF